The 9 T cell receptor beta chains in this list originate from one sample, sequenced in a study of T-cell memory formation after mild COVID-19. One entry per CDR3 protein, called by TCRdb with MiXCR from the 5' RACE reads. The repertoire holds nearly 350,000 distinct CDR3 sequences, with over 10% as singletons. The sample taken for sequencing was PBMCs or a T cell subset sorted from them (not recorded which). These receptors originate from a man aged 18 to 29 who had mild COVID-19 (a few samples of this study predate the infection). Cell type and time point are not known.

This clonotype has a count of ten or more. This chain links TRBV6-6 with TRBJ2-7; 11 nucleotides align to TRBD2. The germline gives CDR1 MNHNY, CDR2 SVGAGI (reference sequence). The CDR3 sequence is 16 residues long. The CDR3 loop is CASSDSRTSGGYEQYV. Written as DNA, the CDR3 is TGTGCCAGCAGTGACTCTCGTACTAGCGGGGGTTACGAGCAGTACGTC.

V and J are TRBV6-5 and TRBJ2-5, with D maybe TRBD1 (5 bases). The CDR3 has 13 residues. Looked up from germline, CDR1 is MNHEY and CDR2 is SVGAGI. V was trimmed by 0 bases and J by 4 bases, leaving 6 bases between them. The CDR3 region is CASSYSGLETQYF. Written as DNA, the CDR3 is TGTGCCAGCAGTTACTCGGGGCTAGAGACCCAGTACTTC.

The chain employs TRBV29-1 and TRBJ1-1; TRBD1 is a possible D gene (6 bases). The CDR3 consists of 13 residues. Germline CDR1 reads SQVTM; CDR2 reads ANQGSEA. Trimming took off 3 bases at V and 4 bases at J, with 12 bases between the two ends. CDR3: CSVEEGVGTEAFF. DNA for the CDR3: TGCAGCGTTGAGGAGGGGGTCGGCACTGAAGCTTTCTTT.

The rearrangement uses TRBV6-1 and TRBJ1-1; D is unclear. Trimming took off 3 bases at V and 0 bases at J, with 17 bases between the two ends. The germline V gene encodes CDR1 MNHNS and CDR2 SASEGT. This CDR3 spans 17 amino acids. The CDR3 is CASSDRVAATLNTEAFF. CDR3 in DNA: TGTGCCAGCAGTGACCGAGTGGCCGCGACCCTGAACACTGAAGCTTTCTTT.

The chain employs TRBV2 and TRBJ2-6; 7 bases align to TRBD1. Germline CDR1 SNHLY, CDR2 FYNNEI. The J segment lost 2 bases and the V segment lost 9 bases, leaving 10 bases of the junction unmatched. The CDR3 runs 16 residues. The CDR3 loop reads CASTGDLYAGANVLTF. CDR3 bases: TGTGCCAGTACAGGGGATCTTTACGCTGGGGCCAACGTCCTGACTTTC.

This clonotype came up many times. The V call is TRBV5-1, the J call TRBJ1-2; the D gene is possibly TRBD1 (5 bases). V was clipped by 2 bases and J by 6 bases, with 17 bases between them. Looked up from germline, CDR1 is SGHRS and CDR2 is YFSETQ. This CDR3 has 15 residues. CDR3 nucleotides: TGCGCCAGCAGCTTTGGCGCAGGGCAAGGAAATGGCTACACCTTC. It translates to CASSFGAGQGNGYTF.

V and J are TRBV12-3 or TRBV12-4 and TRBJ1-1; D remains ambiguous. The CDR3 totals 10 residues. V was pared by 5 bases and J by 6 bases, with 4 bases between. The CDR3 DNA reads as TGTGCCAGCAGTCTCTCTGAAGCTTTCTTT. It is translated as CASSLSEAFF.

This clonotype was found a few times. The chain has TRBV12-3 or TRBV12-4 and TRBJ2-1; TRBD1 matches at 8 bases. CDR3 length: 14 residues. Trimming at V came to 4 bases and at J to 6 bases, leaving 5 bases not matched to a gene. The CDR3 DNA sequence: TGTGCCAGCAGTTGGACAGGGTCAGGCAATGAGCAGTTCTTC. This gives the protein CASSWTGSGNEQFF.

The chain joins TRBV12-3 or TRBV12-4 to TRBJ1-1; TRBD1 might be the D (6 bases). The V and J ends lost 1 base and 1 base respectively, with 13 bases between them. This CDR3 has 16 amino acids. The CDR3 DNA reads TGTGCCAGCAGTTTAGGAAGGGGGTTCGGGAACACTGAAGCTTTCTTT. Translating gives CASSLGRGFGNTEAFF.